The rows below give T cell receptor beta chains drawn from one sample of a study of cytomegalovirus exposure and HLA in healthy donors. Generated by immunoSEQ multiplex PCR, the TCRdb table keeps only in-frame clones and is missing some. The table has approximately 140,000 clones, 79% seen once. The sample taken for sequencing was PBMCs. Receptors were obtained from a man in his late teens or twenties in good health and CMV-seronegative. CDR3s include the opening cysteine and the closing phenylalanine or tryptophan. D genes are given only for firm matches. Rows give clone size only sometimes, using once, few, many, or a class for an expanded clone.

V gene	clone size	J gene	D gene	CDR3 DNA	CDR3 protein
TRBV10-3	.	TRBJ2-5	.	TGTGCCATCAGTGAAGGGGGAGCAGAGACCCAGTACTTC	CAISEGGAETQYF
TRBV7-9	.	TRBJ1-6	.	TGTGCCAGCAGCTTGGGAGGGTCACCCCTCCACTTT	CASSLGGSPLHF
TRBV7-8	.	TRBJ1-1	.	TGTGCCAGCAGCCCGAAACTACAGGGCACGAACACTGAAGCTTTCTTT	CASSPKLQGTNTEAFF
TRBV28	.	TRBJ1-1	.	TGTGCCAGCAGTACCCACTGGAACACTGAAGCTTTCTTT	CASSTHWNTEAFF
TRBV11-2	.	TRBJ1-1	TRBD1	TGTGCCAGCAGCTTAGATGCGAGGACAGGGTTAAGAGAGGAAGCTTTCTTT	CASSLDARTGLREEAFF
TRBV6-6	.	TRBJ2-5	.	TGTGCCAGCAGTTACACCGTAGACCAAGAGACCCAGTACTTC	CASSYTVDQETQYF
TRBV20-1	few	TRBJ1-2	.	TGCAGTGCTAGTAGGGACTGGGGCTACACCTTC	CSASRDWGYTF
TRBV5-1	.	TRBJ2-1	.	TGCGCCAGCAGCTTCGCTCTGGCAGGCAACAATGAGCAGTTCTTC	CASSFALAGNNEQFF
TRBV7-9	.	TRBJ2-3	.	TGTGCCAGCAGTTCGTCAGGGCTGACAGATACGCAGTATTTT	CASSSSGLTDTQYF
TRBV12-5	.	TRBJ1-1	.	TGTGCTAGTGGTTCCGGGGTCCGAACAAAAAACTACACTGAAGCTTTCTTT	CASGSGVRTKNYTEAFF
TRBV11-2	.	TRBJ1-2	.	TGTGCCAGCAGCTCCCTCGGGGAGGGTGGCTACACCTTC	CASSSLGEGGYTF
TRBV11-3	.	TRBJ1-4	TRBD1	TGTGCCAGCAGCTCTCAGGGGGCTAGTGAAAAACTGTTTTTT	CASSSQGASEKLFF
TRBV7-9	once	TRBJ1-6	.	TGTGCCAGCAGCTCCGATTCACCCCTCCACTTT	CASSSDSPLHF
TRBV7-3	.	TRBJ2-3	TRBD2	TGTGCCAGCAGCCCCACCCGTGGGGGGGAGGATACGCAGTATTTT	CASSPTRGGEDTQYF
TRBV6-1	few	TRBJ1-1	TRBD1	TGTGCCAGCAGGAGGACAGGGGCTGAAGCTTTCTTT	CASRRTGAEAFF
TRBV19	.	TRBJ1-1	TRBD1	TGTGCCAGTAGACACCGGGACAGGGGCAGCACTGAAGCTTTCTTT	CASRHRDRGSTEAFF
TRBV7-2	.	TRBJ2-7	TRBD1	TGTGCCAGCAGCGCCAGACAGGGGGGCGCGCAGTACTTC	CASSARQGGAQYF
TRBV2	.	TRBJ2-7	TRBD1	TGTGCCAGCAGGGCCCAAACCACAGGGGCCTACGAGCAGTACTTC	CASRAQTTGAYEQYF
TRBV27	.	TRBJ2-7	.	TGTGCCAGCAGCTTTACAGGGAGTGAGCAGTACTTC	CASSFTGSEQYF
TRBV20-1	.	TRBJ1-1	.	TGCAGTGCTCCAGGGAACACTGAAGCTTTCTTT	CSAPGNTEAFF
TRBV18	.	TRBJ1-2	.	TGTGCCAGCTCACCACTCGACACCTCAAGGGGTGACGGCTACACCTTC	CASSPLDTSRGDGYTF
TRBV19	once	TRBJ2-1	.	TGTGCCACTTCAGGGTCCGTATCCTACAATGAGCAGTTCTTC	CATSGSVSYNEQFF
TRBV9	.	TRBJ2-5	.	TGTGCCAGCAGCGCAGGACAGTCCCAAGAGACCCAGTACTTC	CASSAGQSQETQYF
TRBV6-1	.	TRBJ1-4	.	TGTGCCAGCAGTCTCAGATCGCCAGGGGAAAAACTGTTTTTT	CASSLRSPGEKLFF
TRBV12-5	.	TRBJ1-1	.	TGTGCTAGTGGTTTGGTTACCGCCGTAGTCCCCAGGAAGATGAACACTGAAGCTTTCTTT	CASGLVTAVVPRKMNTEAFF
TRBV7-9	.	TRBJ2-7	.	TGTTCCACCTTACATAGGGACAACTCCTACGAGCAGTACTTC	CSTLHRDNSYEQYF
TRBV6-4	once	TRBJ1-1	.	TGTGCCAGTGAGAGACAGTCTTTTGAATCGAACACTGAAGCTTTCTTT	CASERQSFESNTEAFF
TRBV11-2	.	TRBJ1-1	TRBD1	TGTGCCAGCAGCTTAATGGGACAGGGGGGCACTGAAGCTTTCTTT	CASSLMGQGGTEAFF
TRBV6-5	.	TRBJ2-5	TRBD1	TGTGCCAGCAGTTCACCGACAGGGGCGGGGTTAGAGACCCAGTACTTC	CASSSPTGAGLETQYF
TRBV7-9	.	TRBJ2-7	.	TGTGCCAGCGGCAGCTCCTACGAGCAGTACTTC	CASGSSYEQYF
TRBV14	.	TRBJ2-7	.	TGTGCCAGCAGCCCCGGCAGGGTGAAATACGAGCAGTACTTC	CASSPGRVKYEQYF
TRBV4-2	.	TRBJ1-2	.	TGTGCCAGCCGGGTCGGTTATGGGGGCCACTATGGCTACACCTTC	CASRVGYGGHYGYTF
TRBV2	once	TRBJ2-7	.	TGTGCCAGCAGTGAAGAGGGGCCCTACGAGCAGTACTTC	CASSEEGPYEQYF
TRBV10-1	.	TRBJ2-1	.	TGCGCCAGCAGTGAGATAAATGAGCAGTTCTTC	CASSEINEQFF
TRBV6-6	.	TRBJ2-5	TRBD2	TGTGCCAGCAGTTACGGGACTAATTCGGAGACCCAGTACTTC	CASSYGTNSETQYF
TRBV19	.	TRBJ2-2	.	TGTGCCAGTTCCGAGGACGGGGAGCTGTTTTTT	CASSEDGELFF
TRBV2	few	TRBJ2-7	.	TGTGCCAGCAGTGAAGCTGGGAGCTCCTACGAGCAGTACTTC	CASSEAGSSYEQYF
TRBV29-1	.	TRBJ2-7	TRBD1	TGCAGCGTTGAGGGACAGGGAAAGATCCCCTACGAGCAGTACTTC	CSVEGQGKIPYEQYF
TRBV6-1	.	TRBJ2-1	TRBD1	TGTGCCAGCAATTCAGGGGGCTCCTACAATGAGCAGTTCTTC	CASNSGGSYNEQFF
TRBV2	.	TRBJ2-7	.	TGTGCCAGCAGTGTAAGGACAGCTGGCTCCTACGAGCAGTACTTC	CASSVRTAGSYEQYF
TRBV5-1	.	TRBJ1-1	.	TGCGCCAGCAGCTTGGCTGCAGGGCAGCTAAGGGCTGAAGCTTTCTTT	CASSLAAGQLRAEAFF
TRBV4-3	.	TRBJ2-1	.	TGCGCCAGCAGCCAAGGCTCCGTCGGGGGTTCCTACAATGAGCAGTTCTTC	CASSQGSVGGSYNEQFF
TRBV25-1	.	TRBJ1-2	.	TGTGCCAGCAGTGAACAGGGGAGTAGAGGCTACACCTTC	CASSEQGSRGYTF
TRBV7-6	.	TRBJ1-2	TRBD1	TGTGCCAGCAGCTTTTTACAGGGGGATGGCTACACCTTC	CASSFLQGDGYTF
TRBV5-1	.	TRBJ2-7	TRBD1	TGCGCCAGCACCAGGGACAGTTCCTACGAGCAGTACTTC	CASTRDSSYEQYF
TRBV5-1	.	TRBJ2-1	.	TGCGCCAGCAGTCGTGAGTCCAATGAGCAGTTCTTC	CASSRESNEQFF
TRBV6-6	many	TRBJ2-4	TRBD1	TGTGCCAGCAGTTACAGGGGGCACATTCAGTACTTC	CASSYRGHIQYF